This TCR beta chain was recovered during a study of cytomegalovirus exposure and HLA in healthy donors. Trimming cost V 6 bases and J 7 bases; bases outside gene matches: 7. Germline CDR1 reads SGHTA; CDR2 reads FQGNSA. The CDR3 extends over 14 amino acids. General study results and limits: High sensitivity and specificity were reportedly achieved when the classifier diagnosed cytomegalovirus status. The study labeled fewer than 200 TCR beta chains cytomegalovirus-associated. The majority of TCR sequences were rare, yet some public TCRs appeared in many donors.

Of note for this clone: Its specificity is not known.

Donors came from a validation cohort of over a hundred subjects, distinct from the first 666-subject cohort. The protocol was immunoSEQ multiplex PCR, while the TCRdb copy is restricted to in-frame clones and leaves out a portion. This table has 55,000 to 75,000 clones, 80% to 95% appearing once. This TCR was recovered from a man younger than 35 in good health and CMV-seropositive. V usage is TRBV7-2 and J usage is TRBJ2-2, with TRBD2 identical over 8 bases. Input material: PBMCs. For the CDR3, the DNA is TGTGCCAGCAGTACCGGGACTAGTTACGGGGAGCTGTTTTTT. It is translated as CASSTGTSYGELFF.